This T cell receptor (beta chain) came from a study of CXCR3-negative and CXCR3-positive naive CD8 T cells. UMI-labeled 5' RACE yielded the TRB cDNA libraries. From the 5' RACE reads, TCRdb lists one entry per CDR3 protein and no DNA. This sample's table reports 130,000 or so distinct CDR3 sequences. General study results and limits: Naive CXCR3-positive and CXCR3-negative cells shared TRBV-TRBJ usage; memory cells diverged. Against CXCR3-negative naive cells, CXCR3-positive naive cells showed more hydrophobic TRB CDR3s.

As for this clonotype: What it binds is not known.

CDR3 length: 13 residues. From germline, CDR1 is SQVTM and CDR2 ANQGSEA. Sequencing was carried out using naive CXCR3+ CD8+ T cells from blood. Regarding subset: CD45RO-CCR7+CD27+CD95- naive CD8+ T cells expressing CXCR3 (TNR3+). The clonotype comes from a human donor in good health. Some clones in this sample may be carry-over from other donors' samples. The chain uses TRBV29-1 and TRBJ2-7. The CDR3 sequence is CSVSKDGAYEQYF.